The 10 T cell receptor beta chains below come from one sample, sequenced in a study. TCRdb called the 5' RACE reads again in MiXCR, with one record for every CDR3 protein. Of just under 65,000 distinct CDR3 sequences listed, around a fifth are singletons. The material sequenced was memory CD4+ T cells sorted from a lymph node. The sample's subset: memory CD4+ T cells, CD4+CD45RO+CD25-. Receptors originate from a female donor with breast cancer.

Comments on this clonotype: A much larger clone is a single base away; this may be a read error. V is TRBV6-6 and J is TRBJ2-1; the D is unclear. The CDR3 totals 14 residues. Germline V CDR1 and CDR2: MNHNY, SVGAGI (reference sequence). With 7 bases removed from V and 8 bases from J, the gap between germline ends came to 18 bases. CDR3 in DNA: TGTGCCAGCAATTCCCCGAGACAAAACGATGAGCAGTTCTTC. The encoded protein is CASNSPRQNDEQFF.

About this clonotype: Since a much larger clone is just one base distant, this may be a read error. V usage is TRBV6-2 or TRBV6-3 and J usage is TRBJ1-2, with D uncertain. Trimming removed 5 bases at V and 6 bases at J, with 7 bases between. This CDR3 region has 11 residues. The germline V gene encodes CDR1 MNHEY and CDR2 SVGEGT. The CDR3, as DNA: TGTGCCAGCAGTGAGAACCATGGCTACACCTTC. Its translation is CASSENHGYTF.

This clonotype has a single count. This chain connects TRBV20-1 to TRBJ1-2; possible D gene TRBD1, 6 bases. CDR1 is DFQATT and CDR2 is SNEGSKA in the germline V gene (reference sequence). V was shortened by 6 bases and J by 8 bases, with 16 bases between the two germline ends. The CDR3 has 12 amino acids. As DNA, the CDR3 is TGCAGTGCACGACAGGTCCTTGGGGGCTACACCTTC. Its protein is CSARQVLGGYTF.

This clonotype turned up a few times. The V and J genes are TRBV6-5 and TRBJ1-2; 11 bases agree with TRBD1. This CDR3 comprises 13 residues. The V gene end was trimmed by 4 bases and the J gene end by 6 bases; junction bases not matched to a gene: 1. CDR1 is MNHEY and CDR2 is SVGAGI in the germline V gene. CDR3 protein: CASSWDRGNGYTF. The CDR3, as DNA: TGTGCCAGCAGTTGGGACAGGGGGAATGGCTACACCTTC.

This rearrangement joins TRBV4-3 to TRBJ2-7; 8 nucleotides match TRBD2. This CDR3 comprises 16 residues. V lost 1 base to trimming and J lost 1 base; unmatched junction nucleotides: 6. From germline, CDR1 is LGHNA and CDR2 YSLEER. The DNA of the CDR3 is TGCGCCAGCAGCCAAGGGGGCGGGGGGAGGTCCTACGAGCAGTACTTC. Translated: CASSQGGGGRSYEQYF.

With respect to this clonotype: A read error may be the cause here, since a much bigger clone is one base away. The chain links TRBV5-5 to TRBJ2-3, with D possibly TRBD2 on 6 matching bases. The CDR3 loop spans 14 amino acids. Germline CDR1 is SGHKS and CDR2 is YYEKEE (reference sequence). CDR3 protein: CACSLNSGTDTQYF. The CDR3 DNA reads TGTGCCTGCAGCTTGAATAGCGGAACAGATACGCAGTATTTT.

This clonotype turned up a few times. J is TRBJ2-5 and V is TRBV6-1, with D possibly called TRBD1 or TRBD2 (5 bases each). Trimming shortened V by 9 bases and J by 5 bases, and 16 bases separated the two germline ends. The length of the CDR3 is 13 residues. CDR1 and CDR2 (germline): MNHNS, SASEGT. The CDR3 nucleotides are TGTGCCAGTGGTCGGGACCCCGGGGAGACCCAGTACTTC. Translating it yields CASGRDPGETQYF.

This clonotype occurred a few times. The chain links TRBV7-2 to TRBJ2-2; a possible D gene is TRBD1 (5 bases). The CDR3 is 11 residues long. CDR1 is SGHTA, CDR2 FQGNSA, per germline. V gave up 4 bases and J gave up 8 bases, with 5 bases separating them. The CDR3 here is CASSSGGELFF. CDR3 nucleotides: TGTGCCAGCAGCTCAGGGGGGGAGCTGTTTTTT.

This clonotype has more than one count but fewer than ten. CDR3 amino acids: CASSVSRVEQFF. The CDR3 DNA reads TGTGCCAGCAGCGTGAGTCGTGTTGAGCAGTTCTTC. The chain recombines TRBV11-2 with TRBJ2-1; unclear D gene. Germline V gives CDR1 SGHAT, CDR2 FQNNGV. The CDR3 covers 12 residues. The V end was cut by 5 bases, the J end by 9 bases, with 11 bases between.

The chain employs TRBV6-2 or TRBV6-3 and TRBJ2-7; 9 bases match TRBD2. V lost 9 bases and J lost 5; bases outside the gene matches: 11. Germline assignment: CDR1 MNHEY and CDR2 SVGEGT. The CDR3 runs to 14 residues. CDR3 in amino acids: CASQLAGASDEQYF. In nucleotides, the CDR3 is TGTGCCAGTCAACTAGCGGGCGCCTCAGACGAGCAGTACTTC.